Listed below are T cell receptor beta chains from one sample, sequenced in a study of blood T cells in healthy people across ages. A single record per CDR3 protein comes from TCRdb applying MiXCR to the 5' RACE reads. The table has nearly 1 million distinct CDR3 sequences, about 53% seen once. What was sequenced was blood. These receptors came from a woman aged 55-69 years in good health. The CDR3 runs from the conserved cysteine through the conserved F or W. The order of the fields is CDR3 DNA, CDR3 protein, D gene, clone size, J gene, V gene. D genes are given only for firm matches. Expanded clones are given a class, and other clones once, few, many or no size at all.

CDR3nt: TGTGCCAGCAGTATGGCAGGGAAGGAGACCCAGTACTTC
CDR3aa: CASSMAGKETQYF
d_gene: .
abundance: few
j_gene: TRBJ2-5
v_gene: TRBV12-3/TRBV12-4

CDR3nt: TGTGCCAGCAGCCTACTTAACCCCCAGAGTGGGCAGTACTTC
CDR3aa: CASSLLNPQSGQYF
d_gene: .
abundance: .
j_gene: TRBJ2-5
v_gene: TRBV27

CDR3nt: TGTGCCATCAGTGGGAGGAGGCAGATCACAGATACGCAGTATTTT
CDR3aa: CAISGRRQITDTQYF
d_gene: .
abundance: .
j_gene: TRBJ2-3
v_gene: TRBV10-3

CDR3nt: TGCGCCAGCAGCTTGGCTTCTGGACTGAGGGATAACTATGGCTACACCTTC
CDR3aa: CASSLASGLRDNYGYTF
d_gene: .
abundance: .
j_gene: TRBJ1-2
v_gene: TRBV5-1

CDR3nt: TGCAGTGGGACTAGCGGCCAAGAGACCCAGTACTTC
CDR3aa: CSGTSGQETQYF
d_gene: TRBD2
abundance: few
j_gene: TRBJ2-5
v_gene: TRBV20-1

CDR3nt: TGTGCCAGCAGTTTTTCGGGGACAGCGAGAAACACTGAAGCTTTCTTT
CDR3aa: CASSFSGTARNTEAFF
d_gene: TRBD1
abundance: .
j_gene: TRBJ1-1
v_gene: TRBV12-3/TRBV12-4

CDR3nt: TGTGCCACCTCCGGGACTAGCGGGCCGCCGTGGTACAATGAGCAGTTCTTC
CDR3aa: CATSGTSGPPWYNEQFF
d_gene: TRBD2
abundance: few
j_gene: TRBJ2-1
v_gene: TRBV10-3

CDR3nt: TGTGCCAGCAGCTTAGCCAACAGGGGGCTCGAGGAGACCCAGTACTTC
CDR3aa: CASSLANRGLEETQYF
d_gene: TRBD1
abundance: .
j_gene: TRBJ2-5
v_gene: TRBV7-2

CDR3nt: TGTGCCAGCAGCCCCCCGGGAGGGGTTAAAGAGACCCAGTACTTC
CDR3aa: CASSPPGGVKETQYF
d_gene: TRBD2
abundance: .
j_gene: TRBJ2-5
v_gene: TRBV9

CDR3nt: TGTGCCACCAGCAGAGAATTCTCCTTGACTAGCGGGAGAGTCGGCACAGATACGCAGTATTTT
CDR3aa: CATSREFSLTSGRVGTDTQYF
d_gene: TRBD2
abundance: few
j_gene: TRBJ2-3
v_gene: TRBV15

CDR3nt: TGCAGCGCCTGCGGGGGCGGGTATGGCTACACCTTC
CDR3aa: CSACGGGYGYTF
d_gene: .
abundance: .
j_gene: TRBJ1-2
v_gene: TRBV29-1

CDR3nt: TGCAGTGCTGTTAGCGGGACTAGCACAGATACGCAGTATTTT
CDR3aa: CSAVSGTSTDTQYF
d_gene: TRBD2
abundance: few
j_gene: TRBJ2-3
v_gene: TRBV20-1

CDR3nt: TGTGCCACCAGTGTTTCGTCCATCGGGGAGCTGTTTTTT
CDR3aa: CATSVSSIGELFF
d_gene: .
abundance: .
j_gene: TRBJ2-2
v_gene: TRBV24-1

CDR3nt: TGCAGTGCGGGGGACTGGAAGCGGGGCACAGATACGCAGTATTTT
CDR3aa: CSAGDWKRGTDTQYF
d_gene: .
abundance: .
j_gene: TRBJ2-3
v_gene: TRBV20-1

CDR3nt: TGCGCCAGCAGCACCCCGGAACCGACGGGCGGCTACACCTTC
CDR3aa: CASSTPEPTGGYTF
d_gene: .
abundance: .
j_gene: TRBJ1-2
v_gene: TRBV5-1